The source of this TCR beta chain is a study of cytomegalovirus exposure and HLA in healthy donors. Study observations and caveats: Published work reported that the classifier diagnosed cytomegalovirus status with high specificity and sensitivity.

The PCR had 60 Vbeta and 13 Jbeta primers. The table came from immunoSEQ multiplex PCR; TCRdb's copy has only in-frame clones and leaves some out. The sample lists some 200,000 clones; 70% were seen once. Points on this clone: Its antigen remains unknown.

This CDR3 region has 13 residues. Trimming shortened V by 2 bases and J by 2 bases, and 7 bases separated the two germline ends. In germline, CDR1 is SGHRS, CDR2 YFSETQ. Sequencing was done on a sample of PBMCs. This TCR was sampled from a man aged 40-55 years in good health and CMV-seropositive. The chain joins TRBV5-1 to TRBJ1-2; unclear D gene. CDR3 sequence reads: CASSLEGNYGYTF. DNA of the CDR3: TGCGCCAGCAGCTTAGAGGGAAACTATGGCTACACCTTC. Full variable domain (missing parts from reference TRBV5-1 and TRBJ1-2): KAGVTQTPRYLIKTRGQQVTLSCSPISGHRSVSWYQQTPGQGLQFLFEYFSETQRNKGNFPGRFSGRQFSNSRSEMNVSTLELGDSALYLCASSLEGNYGYTFGSGTRLTVV.